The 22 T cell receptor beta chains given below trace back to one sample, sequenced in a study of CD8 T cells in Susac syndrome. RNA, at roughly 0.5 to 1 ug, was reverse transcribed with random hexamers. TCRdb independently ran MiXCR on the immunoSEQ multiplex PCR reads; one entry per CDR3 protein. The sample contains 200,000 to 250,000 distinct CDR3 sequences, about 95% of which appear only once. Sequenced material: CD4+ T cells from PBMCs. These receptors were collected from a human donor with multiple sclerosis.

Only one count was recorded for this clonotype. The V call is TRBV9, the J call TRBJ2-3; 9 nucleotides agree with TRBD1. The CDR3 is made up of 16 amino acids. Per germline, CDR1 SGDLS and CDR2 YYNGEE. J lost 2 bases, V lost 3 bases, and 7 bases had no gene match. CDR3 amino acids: CASSGIRDRVTDTQYF. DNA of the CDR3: TGTGCCAGCAGCGGGATCCGGGACAGGGTCACAGATACGCAGTATTTT.

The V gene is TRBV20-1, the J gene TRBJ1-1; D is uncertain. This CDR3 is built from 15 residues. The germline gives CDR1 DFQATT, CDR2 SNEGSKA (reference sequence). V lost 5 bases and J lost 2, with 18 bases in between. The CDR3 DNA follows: TGCAGTGCTCACAGCCCTATCTCTATTAACACTGAAGCTTTCTTT. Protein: CSAHSPISINTEAFF.

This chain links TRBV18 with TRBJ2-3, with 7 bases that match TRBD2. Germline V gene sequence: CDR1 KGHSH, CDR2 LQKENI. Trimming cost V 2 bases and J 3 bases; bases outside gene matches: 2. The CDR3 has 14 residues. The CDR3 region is CASSPGLDTDTQYF. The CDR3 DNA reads TGTGCCAGCTCACCAGGACTAGATACAGATACGCAGTATTTT.

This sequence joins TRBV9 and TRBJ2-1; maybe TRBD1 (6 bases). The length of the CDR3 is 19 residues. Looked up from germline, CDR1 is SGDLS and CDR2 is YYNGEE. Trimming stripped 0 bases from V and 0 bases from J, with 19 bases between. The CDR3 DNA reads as TGTGCCAGCAGCGTAGAGGGGTGGGGGCCCAGGAGCTCCTACAATGAGCAGTTCTTC. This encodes CASSVEGWGPRSSYNEQFF. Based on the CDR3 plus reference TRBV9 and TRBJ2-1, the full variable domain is DSGVTQTPKHLITATGQRVTLRCSPRSGDLSVYWYQQSLDQGLQFLIQYYNGEERAKGNILERFSAQQFPDLHSELNLSSLELGDSALYFCASSVEGWGPRSSYNEQFFGPGTRLTVL.

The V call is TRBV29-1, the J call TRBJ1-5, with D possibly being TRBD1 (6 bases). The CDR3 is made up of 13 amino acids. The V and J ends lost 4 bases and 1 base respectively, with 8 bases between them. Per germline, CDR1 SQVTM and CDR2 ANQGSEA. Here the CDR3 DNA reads TGCAGCGTTGCGGGGGGCAGCAATCAGCCCCAGCATTTT. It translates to CSVAGGSNQPQHF.

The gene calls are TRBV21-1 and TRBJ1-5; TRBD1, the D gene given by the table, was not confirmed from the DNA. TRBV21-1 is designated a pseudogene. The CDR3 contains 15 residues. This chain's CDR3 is CASTGQGAGNQPQHF. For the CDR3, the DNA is TGTGCCAGCACGGGACAGGGGGCAGGCAATCAGCCCCAGCATTTT.

The CDR3 sequence: CSARDLIMGGTQYF. DNA of the CDR3: TGCAGTGCTAGAGATCTTATCATGGGGGGGACCCAGTACTTC. This chain uses TRBV20-1 with TRBJ2-5; D may be TRBD2 (6 bases). Deletions cut 0 bases from V and 7 bases from J, with 15 bases between. Germline V gives CDR1 DFQATT, CDR2 SNEGSKA (reference sequence). The CDR3 runs to 14 residues.

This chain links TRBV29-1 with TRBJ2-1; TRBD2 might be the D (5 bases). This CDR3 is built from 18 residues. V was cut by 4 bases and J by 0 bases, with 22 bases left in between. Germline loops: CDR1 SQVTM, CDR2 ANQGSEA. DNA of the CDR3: TGCAGCGTTGCGAGAGGGTCCCAAGCGGCGGGCTCCTACAATGAGCAGTTCTTC. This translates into CSVARGSQAAGSYNEQFF.

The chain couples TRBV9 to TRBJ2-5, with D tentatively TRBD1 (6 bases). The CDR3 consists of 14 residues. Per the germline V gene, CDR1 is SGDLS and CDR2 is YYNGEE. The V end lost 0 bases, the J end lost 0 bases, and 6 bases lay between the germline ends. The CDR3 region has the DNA TGTGCCAGCAGCGTAGGGGACAACCAAGAGACCCAGTACTTC. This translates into CASSVGDNQETQYF. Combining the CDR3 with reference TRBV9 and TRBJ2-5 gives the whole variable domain DSGVTQTPKHLITATGQRVTLRCSPRSGDLSVYWYQQSLDQGLQFLIQYYNGEERAKGNILERFSAQQFPDLHSELNLSSLELGDSALYFCASSVGDNQETQYFGPGTRLLVL.

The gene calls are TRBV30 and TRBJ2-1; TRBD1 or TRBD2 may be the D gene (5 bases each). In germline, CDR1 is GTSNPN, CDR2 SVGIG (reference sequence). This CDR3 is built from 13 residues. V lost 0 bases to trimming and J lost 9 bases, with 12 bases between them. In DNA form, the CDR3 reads TGTGCCTGGAGTGTAAAGTTTGGGACTGAGCAGTTCTTC. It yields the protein CAWSVKFGTEQFF.

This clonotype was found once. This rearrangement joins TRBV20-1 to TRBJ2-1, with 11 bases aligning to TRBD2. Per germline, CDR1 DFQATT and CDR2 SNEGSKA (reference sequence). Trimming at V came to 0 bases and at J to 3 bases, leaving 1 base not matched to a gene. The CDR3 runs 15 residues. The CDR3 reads CSARDLAGGYNEQFF. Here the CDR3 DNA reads TGCAGTGCTAGAGATCTAGCGGGGGGCTACAATGAGCAGTTCTTC.

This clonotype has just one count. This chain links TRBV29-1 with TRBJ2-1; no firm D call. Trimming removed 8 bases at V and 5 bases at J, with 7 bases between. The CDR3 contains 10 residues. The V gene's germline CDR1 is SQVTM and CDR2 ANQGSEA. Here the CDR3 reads CSTWDNEQFF. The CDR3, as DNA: TGCAGCACCTGGGACAATGAGCAGTTCTTC.

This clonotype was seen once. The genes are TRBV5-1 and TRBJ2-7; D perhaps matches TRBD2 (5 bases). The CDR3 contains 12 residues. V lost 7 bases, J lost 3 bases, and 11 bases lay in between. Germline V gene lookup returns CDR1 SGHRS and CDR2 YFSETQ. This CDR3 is CASAKGSYEQYF. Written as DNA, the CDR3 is TGCGCCAGCGCAAAAGGGAGCTACGAGCAGTACTTC. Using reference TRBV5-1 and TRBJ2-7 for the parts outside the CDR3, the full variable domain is KAGVTQTPRYLIKTRGQQVTLSCSPISGHRSVSWYQQTPGQGLQFLFEYFSETQRNKGNFPGRFSGRQFSNSRSEMNVSTLELGDSALYLCASAKGSYEQYFGPGTRLTVT.

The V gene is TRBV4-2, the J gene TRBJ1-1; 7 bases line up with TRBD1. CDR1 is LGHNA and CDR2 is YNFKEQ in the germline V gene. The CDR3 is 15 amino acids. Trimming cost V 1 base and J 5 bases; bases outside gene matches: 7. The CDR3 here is CASSQVRQGGTEAFF. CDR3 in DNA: TGTGCCAGCAGCCAAGTACGGCAGGGGGGGACTGAAGCTTTCTTT.

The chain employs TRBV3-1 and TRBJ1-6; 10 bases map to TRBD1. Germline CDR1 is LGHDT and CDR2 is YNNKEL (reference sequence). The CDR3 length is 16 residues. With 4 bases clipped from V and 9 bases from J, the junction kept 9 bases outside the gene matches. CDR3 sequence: CASSPRDRGLSSPLHF. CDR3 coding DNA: TGTGCCAGCAGCCCCCGGGACAGGGGATTGAGTTCACCCCTCCACTTT.

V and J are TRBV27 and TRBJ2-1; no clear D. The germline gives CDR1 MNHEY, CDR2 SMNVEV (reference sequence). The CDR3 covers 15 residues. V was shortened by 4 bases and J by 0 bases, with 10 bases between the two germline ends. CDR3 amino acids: CASSYDLSSYNEQFF. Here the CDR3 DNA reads TGTGCCAGCAGTTATGACCTCAGCTCCTACAATGAGCAGTTCTTC.

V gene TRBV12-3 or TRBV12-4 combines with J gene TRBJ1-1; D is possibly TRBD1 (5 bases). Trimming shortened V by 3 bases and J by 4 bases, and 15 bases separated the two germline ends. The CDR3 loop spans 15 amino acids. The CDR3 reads CASSLWDARATEAFF. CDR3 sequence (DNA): TGTGCCAGCAGTTTGTGGGACGCTCGGGCCACTGAAGCTTTCTTT.

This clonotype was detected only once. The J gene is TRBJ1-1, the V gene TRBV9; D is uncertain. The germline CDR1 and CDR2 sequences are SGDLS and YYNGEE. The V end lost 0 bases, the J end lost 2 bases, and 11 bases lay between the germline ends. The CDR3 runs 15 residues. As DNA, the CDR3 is TGTGCCAGCAGCGTAGAGGGCAGGTTCAACACTGAAGCTTTCTTT. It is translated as CASSVEGRFNTEAFF.

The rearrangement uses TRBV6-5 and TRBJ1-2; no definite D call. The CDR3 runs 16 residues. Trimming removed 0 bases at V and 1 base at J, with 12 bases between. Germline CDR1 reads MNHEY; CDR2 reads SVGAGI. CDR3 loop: CASSYSVSGVNYGYTF. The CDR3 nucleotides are TGTGCCAGCAGTTACTCGGTATCAGGAGTTAACTATGGCTACACCTTC.

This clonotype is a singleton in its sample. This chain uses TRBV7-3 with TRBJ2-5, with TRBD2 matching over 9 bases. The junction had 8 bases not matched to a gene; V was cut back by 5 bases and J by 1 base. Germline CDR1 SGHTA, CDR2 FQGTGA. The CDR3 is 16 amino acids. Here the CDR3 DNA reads TGTGCCAGCAGCAGCCTAGGCGGGGGGGCCCAAGAGACCCAGTACTTC. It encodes CASSSLGGGAQETQYF.

CDR3 region: CASSLELAGRSYEQYF. DNA of the CDR3: TGCGCCAGCAGCTTAGAACTAGCGGGCCGCTCCTACGAGCAGTACTTC. This rearrangement joins TRBV5-1 to TRBJ2-7; 9 bases match TRBD2. CDR1 and CDR2 (germline): SGHRS, YFSETQ. This CDR3 region has 16 residues. The trim removed 2 bases at V and 0 bases at J, leaving 6 bases unmatched. Filled out from reference TRBV5-1 and TRBJ2-7, the complete variable domain reads KAGVTQTPRYLIKTRGQQVTLSCSPISGHRSVSWYQQTPGQGLQFLFEYFSETQRNKGNFPGRFSGRQFSNSRSEMNVSTLELGDSALYLCASSLELAGRSYEQYFGPGTRLTVT.

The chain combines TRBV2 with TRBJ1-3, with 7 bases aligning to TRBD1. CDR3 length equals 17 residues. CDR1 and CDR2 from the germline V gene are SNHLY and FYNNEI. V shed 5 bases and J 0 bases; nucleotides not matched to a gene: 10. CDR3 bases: TGTGCCAGCAGTCCGGTCTTGACAGGGAGCTCTGGAAACACCATATATTTT. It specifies CASSPVLTGSSGNTIYF.